The 4 T cell receptor beta chains listed next were all sequenced from one sample in a study of CD8 T cells in ankylosing spondylitis. TCRdb processed the 5' RACE reads anew with MiXCR; each CDR3 protein has one entry. The table lists about 220,000 distinct CDR3 sequences, 20% to 30% of them singletons, with 5% to 7.5% in the top ten. Sequences were obtained from blood, either unsorted or a sorted T cell fraction (not recorded which). These receptors were taken from a male donor with ankylosing spondylitis or in good health (not recorded which).

This clonotype was observed many times. The gene calls are TRBV4-2 and TRBJ2-5; D is unclear. Trimming cost V 0 bases and J 5 bases, with 10 bases left between them. Germline CDR1 is LGHNA and CDR2 is YNFKEQ. The CDR3 runs to 14 residues. The CDR3 nucleotides are TGTGCCAGCAGCCAAGATCGTTACGGGGAGACCCAGTACTTC. Amino acids: CASSQDRYGETQYF.

V is TRBV19 and J is TRBJ2-1; maybe TRBD2 (5 bases). V lost 1 base, J lost 5 bases, and 15 bases lay in between. Germline loops: CDR1 LNHDA, CDR2 SQIVND (reference sequence). The CDR3 has 16 amino acids. The CDR3 sequence is CASSIAPGRRHNEQFF. The DNA for the CDR3 is TGTGCCAGTAGTATAGCTCCGGGAAGGAGACACAATGAGCAGTTCTTC.

This clonotype appeared many times. The chain links TRBV20-1 to TRBJ2-3, with 8 bases that match TRBD2. Trimming cost V 6 bases and J 3 bases; bases outside gene matches: 11. The germline CDR1 and CDR2 sequences are DFQATT and SNEGSKA (reference sequence). The CDR3 consists of 15 residues. CDR3 sequence reads: CSAEAFGGRTDTQYF. DNA of the CDR3: TGCAGTGCCGAAGCCTTTGGCGGGAGGACAGATACGCAGTATTTT.

The sample holds many counts of this clonotype. The CDR3 is CASSLRGDTQYF. DNA for the CDR3: TGTGCCAGCAGCCTTCGGGGCGATACGCAGTATTTT. The chain joins TRBV12-3 or TRBV12-4 to TRBJ2-3; D tentatively fits TRBD1 or TRBD2 (5 bases each). CDR3 length: 12 amino acids. Trimming took 6 bases from V and 6 from J, leaving 10 bases between them.